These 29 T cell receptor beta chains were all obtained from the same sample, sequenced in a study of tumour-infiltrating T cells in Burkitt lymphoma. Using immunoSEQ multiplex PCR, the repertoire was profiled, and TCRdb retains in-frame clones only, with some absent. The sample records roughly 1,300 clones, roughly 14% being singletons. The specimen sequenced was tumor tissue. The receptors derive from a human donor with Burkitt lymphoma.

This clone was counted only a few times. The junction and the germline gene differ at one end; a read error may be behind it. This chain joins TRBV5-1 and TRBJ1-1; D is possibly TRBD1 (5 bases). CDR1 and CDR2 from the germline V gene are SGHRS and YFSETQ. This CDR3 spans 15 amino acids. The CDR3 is CASSLAGSRNTEAFF. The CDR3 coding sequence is TGCGCTAGCAGCTTGGCAGGGTCCAGGAACACTGAAGCTTTCTTT.

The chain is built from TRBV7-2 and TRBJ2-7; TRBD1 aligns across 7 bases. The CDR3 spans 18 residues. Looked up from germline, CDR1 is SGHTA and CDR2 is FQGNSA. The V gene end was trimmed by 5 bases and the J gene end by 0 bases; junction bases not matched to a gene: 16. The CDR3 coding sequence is TGTGCCAGCAGCGTCGGGACGAAAGGGGGCCGGGGCTCCTACGAGCAGTACTTC. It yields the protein CASSVGTKGGRGSYEQYF. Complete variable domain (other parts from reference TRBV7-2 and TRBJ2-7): GAGVSQSPSNKVTEKGKDVELRCDPISGHTALYWYRQSLGQGLEFLIYFQGNSAPDKSGLPSDRFSAERTGGSVSTLTIQRTQQEDSAVYLCASSVGTKGGRGSYEQYFGPGTRLTVT.

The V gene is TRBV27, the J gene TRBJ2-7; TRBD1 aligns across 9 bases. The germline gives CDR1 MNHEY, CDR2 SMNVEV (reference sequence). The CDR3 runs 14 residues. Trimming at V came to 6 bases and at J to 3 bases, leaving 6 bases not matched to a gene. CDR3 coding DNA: TGTGCCAGCAGCCTACAGGGGGCTAACTACGAGCAGTACTTC. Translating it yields CASSLQGANYEQYF.

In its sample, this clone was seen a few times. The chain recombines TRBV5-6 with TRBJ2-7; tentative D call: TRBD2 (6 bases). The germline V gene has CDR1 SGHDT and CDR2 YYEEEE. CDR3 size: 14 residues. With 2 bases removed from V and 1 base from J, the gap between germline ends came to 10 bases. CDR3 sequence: CASSFSGPSYEQYF. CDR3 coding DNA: TGTGCCAGCAGCTTCAGCGGGCCATCCTACGAGCAGTACTTC.

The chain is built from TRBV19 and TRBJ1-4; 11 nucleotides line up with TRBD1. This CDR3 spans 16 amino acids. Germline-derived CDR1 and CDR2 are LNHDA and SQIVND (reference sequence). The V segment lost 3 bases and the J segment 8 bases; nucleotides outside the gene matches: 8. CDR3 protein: CASSIFPGTGGEKLFF. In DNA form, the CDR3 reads TGTGCCAGTAGTATTTTTCCTGGGACAGGGGGAGAAAAACTGTTTTTT. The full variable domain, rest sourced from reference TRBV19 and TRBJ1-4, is DGGITQSPKYLFRKEGQNVTLSCEQNLNHDAMYWYRQDPGQGLRLIYYSQIVNDFQKGDIAEGYSVSREKKESFPLTVTSAQKNPTAFYLCASSIFPGTGGEKLFFGSGTQLSVL.

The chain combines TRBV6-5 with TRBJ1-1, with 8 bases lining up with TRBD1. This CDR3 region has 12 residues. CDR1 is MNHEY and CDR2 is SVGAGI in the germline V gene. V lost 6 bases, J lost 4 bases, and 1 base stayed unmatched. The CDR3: CASRQGATEAFF. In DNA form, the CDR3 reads TGTGCCAGCAGGCAGGGGGCCACTGAAGCTTTCTTT.

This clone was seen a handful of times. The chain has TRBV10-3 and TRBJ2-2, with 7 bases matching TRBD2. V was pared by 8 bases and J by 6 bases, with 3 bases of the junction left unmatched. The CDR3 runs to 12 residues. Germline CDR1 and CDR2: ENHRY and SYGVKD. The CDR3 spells CAIRLAAGELFF. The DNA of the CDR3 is TGTGCCATCCGACTAGCTGCCGGGGAGCTGTTTTTT.

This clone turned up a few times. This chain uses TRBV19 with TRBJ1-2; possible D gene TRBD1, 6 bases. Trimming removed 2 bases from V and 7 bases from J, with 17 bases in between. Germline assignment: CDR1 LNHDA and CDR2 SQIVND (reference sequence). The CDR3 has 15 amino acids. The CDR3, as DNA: TGTGCCAGTAGTATATCCCCGGACAGTCGGCGTGGCTACACCTTC. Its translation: CASSISPDSRRGYTF.

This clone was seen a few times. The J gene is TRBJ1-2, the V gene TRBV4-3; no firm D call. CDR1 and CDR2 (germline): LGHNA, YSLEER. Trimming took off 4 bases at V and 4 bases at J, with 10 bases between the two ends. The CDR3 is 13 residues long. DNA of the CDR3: TGCGCCAGCAGCCTGGAGACAAGCTATGGCTACACCTTC. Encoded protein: CASSLETSYGYTF.

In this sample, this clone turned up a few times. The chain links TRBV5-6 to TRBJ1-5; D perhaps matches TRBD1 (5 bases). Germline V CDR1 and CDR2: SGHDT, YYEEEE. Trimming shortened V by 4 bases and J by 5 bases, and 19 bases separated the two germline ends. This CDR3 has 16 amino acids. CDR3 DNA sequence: TGTGCCAGCAGCCATGGGACGGAGATAACGGATCAGCCCCAGCATTTT. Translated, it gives CASSHGTEITDQPQHF.

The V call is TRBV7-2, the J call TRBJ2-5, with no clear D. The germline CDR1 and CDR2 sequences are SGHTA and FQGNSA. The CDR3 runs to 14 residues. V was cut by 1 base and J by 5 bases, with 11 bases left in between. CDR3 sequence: CASSLDEVLETQYF. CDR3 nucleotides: TGTGCCAGCAGCTTAGATGAGGTTTTGGAGACCCAGTACTTC.

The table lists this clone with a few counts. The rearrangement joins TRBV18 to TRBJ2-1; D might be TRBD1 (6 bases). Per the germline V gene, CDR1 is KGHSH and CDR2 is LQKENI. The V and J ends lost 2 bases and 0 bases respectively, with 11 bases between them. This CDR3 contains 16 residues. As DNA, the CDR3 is TGTGCCAGCTCACCAAACAGGGCGAGCTCCTACAATGAGCAGTTCTTC. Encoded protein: CASSPNRASSYNEQFF.

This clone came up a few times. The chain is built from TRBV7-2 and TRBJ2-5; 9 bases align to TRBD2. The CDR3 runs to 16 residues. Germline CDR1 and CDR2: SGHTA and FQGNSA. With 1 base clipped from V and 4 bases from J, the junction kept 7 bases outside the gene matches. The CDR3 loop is CASSLGAGGLGETQYF. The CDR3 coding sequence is TGTGCCAGCAGCTTAGGTGCGGGAGGGTTAGGAGAGACCCAGTACTTC. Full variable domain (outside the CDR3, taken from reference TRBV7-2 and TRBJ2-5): GAGVSQSPSNKVTEKGKDVELRCDPISGHTALYWYRQSLGQGLEFLIYFQGNSAPDKSGLPSDRFSAERTGGSVSTLTIQRTQQEDSAVYLCASSLGAGGLGETQYFGPGTRLLVL.

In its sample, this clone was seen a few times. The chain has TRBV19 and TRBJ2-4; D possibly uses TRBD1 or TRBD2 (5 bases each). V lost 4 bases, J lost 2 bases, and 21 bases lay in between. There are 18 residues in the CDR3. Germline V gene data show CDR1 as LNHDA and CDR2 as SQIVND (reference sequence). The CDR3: CASSTTELGWESKNIQYF. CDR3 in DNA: TGTGCCAGTAGTACGACAGAGCTAGGGTGGGAGTCCAAAAACATTCAGTACTTC.

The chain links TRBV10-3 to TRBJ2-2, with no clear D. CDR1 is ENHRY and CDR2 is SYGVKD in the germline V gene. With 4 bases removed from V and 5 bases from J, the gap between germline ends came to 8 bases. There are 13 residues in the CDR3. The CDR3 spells CAISVLRTGELFF. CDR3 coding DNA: TGTGCCATCAGTGTTTTGCGTACCGGGGAGCTGTTTTTT.

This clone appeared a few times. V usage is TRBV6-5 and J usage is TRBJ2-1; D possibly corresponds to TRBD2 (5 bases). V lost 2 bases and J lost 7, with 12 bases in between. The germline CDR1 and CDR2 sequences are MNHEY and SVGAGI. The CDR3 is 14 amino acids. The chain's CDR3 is CASSYTPSGNEQFF. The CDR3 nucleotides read TGTGCCAGCAGTTACACCCCCTCGGGGAATGAGCAGTTCTTC.

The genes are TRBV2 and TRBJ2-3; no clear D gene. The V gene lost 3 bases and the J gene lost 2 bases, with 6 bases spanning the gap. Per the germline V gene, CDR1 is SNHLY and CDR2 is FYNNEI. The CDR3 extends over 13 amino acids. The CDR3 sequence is CASSEGYTDTQYF. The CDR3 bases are TGTGCCAGCAGTGAGGGGTACACAGATACGCAGTATTTT.

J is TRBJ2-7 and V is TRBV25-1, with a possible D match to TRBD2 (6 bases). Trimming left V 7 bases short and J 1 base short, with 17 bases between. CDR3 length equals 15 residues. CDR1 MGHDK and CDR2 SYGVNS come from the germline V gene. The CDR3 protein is CASTLGGEASYEQYF. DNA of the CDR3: TGTGCCAGCACCCTGGGCGGGGAAGCGTCCTACGAGCAGTACTTC.

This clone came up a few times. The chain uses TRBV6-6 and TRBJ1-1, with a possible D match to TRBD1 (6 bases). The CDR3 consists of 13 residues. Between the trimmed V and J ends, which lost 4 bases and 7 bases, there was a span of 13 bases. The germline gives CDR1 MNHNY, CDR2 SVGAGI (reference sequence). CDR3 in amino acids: CASSSTGKGEAFF. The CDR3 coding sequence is TGTGCCAGCAGTTCAACAGGGAAAGGTGAAGCTTTCTTT.

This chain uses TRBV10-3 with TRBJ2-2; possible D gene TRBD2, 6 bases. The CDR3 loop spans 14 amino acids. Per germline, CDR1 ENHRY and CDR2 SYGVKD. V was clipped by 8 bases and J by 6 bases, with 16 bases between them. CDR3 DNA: TGTGCCATCCGGGAGAAGCAGTGGGCCGGGGAGCTGTTTTTT. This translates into CAIREKQWAGELFF.

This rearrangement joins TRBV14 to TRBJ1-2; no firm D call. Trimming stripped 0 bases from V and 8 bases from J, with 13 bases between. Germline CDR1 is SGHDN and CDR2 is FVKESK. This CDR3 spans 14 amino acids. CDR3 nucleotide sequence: TGTGCCAGCAGCCAAGAAGGTCTCATAGGGGGCTACACCTTC. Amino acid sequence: CASSQEGLIGGYTF.

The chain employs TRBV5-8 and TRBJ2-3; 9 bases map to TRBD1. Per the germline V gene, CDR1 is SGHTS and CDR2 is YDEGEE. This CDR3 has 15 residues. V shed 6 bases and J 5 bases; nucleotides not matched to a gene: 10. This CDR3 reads CASTGQGFEEDTQYF. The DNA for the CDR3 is TGTGCCAGCACTGGACAGGGGTTTGAGGAAGATACGCAGTATTTT.

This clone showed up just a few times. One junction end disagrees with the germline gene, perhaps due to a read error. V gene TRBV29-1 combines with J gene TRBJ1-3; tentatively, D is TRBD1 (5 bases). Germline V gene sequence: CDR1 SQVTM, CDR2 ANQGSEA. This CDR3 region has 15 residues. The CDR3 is CSVVGGPISGNIIYF. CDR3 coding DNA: TGCAGCGTTGTTGGGGGACCCATCTCTGGAAACATCATATATTTT.

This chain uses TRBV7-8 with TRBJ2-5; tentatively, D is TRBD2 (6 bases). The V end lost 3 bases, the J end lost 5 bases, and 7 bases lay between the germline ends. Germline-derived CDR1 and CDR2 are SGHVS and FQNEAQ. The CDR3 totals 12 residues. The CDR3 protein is CASSFLAETQYF. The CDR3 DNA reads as TGTGCCAGCAGCTTCCTAGCGGAGACCCAGTACTTC.

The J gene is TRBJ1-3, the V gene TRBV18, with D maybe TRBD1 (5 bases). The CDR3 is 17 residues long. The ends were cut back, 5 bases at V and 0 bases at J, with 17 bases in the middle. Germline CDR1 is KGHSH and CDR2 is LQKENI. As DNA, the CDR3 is TGTGCCAGCTCAGAATCGGAGGGGCCCCTCTCTGGAAACACCATATATTTT. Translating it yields CASSESEGPLSGNTIYF.

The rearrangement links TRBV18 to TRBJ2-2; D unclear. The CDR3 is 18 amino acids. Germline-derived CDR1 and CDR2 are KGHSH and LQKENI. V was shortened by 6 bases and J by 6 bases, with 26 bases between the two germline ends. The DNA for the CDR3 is TGTGCCAGCTCTCCGATAATCCCCGGGTCAACAAGCCCCGGGGAGCTGTTTTTT. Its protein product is CASSPIIPGSTSPGELFF.

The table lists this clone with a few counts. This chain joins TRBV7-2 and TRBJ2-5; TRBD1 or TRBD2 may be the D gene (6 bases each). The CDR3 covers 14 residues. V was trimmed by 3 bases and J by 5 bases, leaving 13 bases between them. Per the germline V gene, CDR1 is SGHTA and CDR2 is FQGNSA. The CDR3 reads CASSLVGGRETQYF. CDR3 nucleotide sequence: TGTGCCAGCAGCTTGGTAGGGGGGCGCGAGACCCAGTACTTC.

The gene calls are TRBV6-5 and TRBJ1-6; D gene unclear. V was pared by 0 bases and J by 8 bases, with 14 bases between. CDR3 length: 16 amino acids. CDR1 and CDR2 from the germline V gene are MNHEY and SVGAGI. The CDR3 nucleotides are TGTGCCAGCAGTTACTCGATTGACCTCTGGGATTCACCCCTCCACTTT. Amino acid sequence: CASSYSIDLWDSPLHF.

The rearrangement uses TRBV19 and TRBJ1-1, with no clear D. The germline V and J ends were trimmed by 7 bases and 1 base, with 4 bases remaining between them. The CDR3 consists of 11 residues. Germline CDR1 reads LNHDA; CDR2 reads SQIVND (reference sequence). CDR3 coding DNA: TGTGCCAGTAAAGCGAACACTGAAGCTTTCTTT. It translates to CASKANTEAFF.